The clone carrying this TCR beta chain appeared many times. This CDR3 comprises 14 residues. Germline CDR1 SEHNR, CDR2 FQNEAQ (reference sequence). V shed 5 bases and J shed 4 bases, with 14 bases lying between them. It was RNA transcripts that yielded the amplified TCR beta CDR3 regions. Initially, a first-round RT-PCR of the TCR CDR3 employed the HTBI primer set. MiXCR was run by TCRdb on the multiplex PCR reads, yielding one entry per CDR3 protein. The sample has around 250,000 distinct CDR3 sequences, around 24% seen once. The sample belongs to a study of T cells in Graves' hyperthyroidism and ophthalmopathy.

This TCR was sampled from a woman between 40 and 50 years old with Graves' ophthalmopathy. Sequences were obtained from blood. V and J are TRBV7-9 and TRBJ1-2; D is ambiguous. The CDR3 DNA reads as TGTGCCAGCAGCCCACAAAACGGCGTCTATGGCTACACCTTC. Residues: CASSPQNGVYGYTF.